This TCR beta chain comes out of a study of cytomegalovirus exposure and HLA in healthy donors. PCR was performed using 60 Vbeta and 13 Jbeta primers. The assay was immunoSEQ multiplex PCR, and TCRdb's table has in-frame clones only and misses some. Found here are 270,000 or so clones, roughly 90% of them singletons; the top ten hold roughly 4%. The ends lost 0 bases at V and 7 bases at J; junction bases unmatched: 4. The CDR3 has 15 amino acids. CDR1 is LNHNV and CDR2 is YYDKDF in the germline V gene (reference sequence). A word on this clone: The same CDR3 is also encoded by other DNA sequences in this sample.

Sequences were obtained from PBMCs. The receptor was derived from a man between 35 and 55 years old in good health and CMV-seropositive. This chain joins TRBV15 and TRBJ2-7, with 12 positions matching TRBD2. The CDR3 region is CATSRDLAGGWEQYF. The CDR3 coding sequence is TGTGCCACCAGCAGAGATCTAGCGGGAGGGTGGGAGCAGTACTTC.